These T cell receptor beta chains were read from a single sample in a study of OX40 agonist ivuxolimab in advanced cancers. The protocol was immunoSEQ multiplex PCR, while the TCRdb copy is restricted to in-frame clones and leaves out a portion. There are some 17,000 clones in the sample; less than 90% occur only once, and just under 20% lies in the top ten. Here the sequenced sample was CD4+ or CD8+ T cells sorted from blood, taken in a trial of the OX40 agonist ivuxolimab. These receptors all stem from an adult with an advanced solid tumor such as melanoma, head and neck, liver or kidney cancer. CDR3s include the opening cysteine and the closing phenylalanine or tryptophan. The D gene is left open where the match is weak. For some rows the clone size is stated as once, few or many, or as a class when expanded; others skip it.

J gene,clone size,V gene,D gene,CDR3 protein,CDR3 DNA
TRBJ1-5,-,TRBV28,-,CASSLLGQPQHF,TGTGCCAGCAGTTTATTGGGCCAGCCCCAGCATTTT
TRBJ1-2,-,TRBV5-1,-,CASSLNSGDYGYTF,TGCGCCAGCAGCTTGAATTCCGGGGACTATGGCTACACCTTC
TRBJ2-3,-,TRBV28,TRBD2,CASSLSSGMSTDTQYF,TGTGCCAGCAGTTTATCAAGCGGGATGAGCACAGATACGCAGTATTTT
TRBJ2-7,-,TRBV7-9,-,CASSLGSGGSSYEQYF,TGTGCCAGCAGCTTAGGGTCAGGGGGGAGCTCCTACGAGCAGTACTTC
TRBJ1-1,few,TRBV27,-,CASSLYRDTEAFF,TGTGCCAGCAGTTTATACCGCGACACTGAAGCTTTCTTT
TRBJ1-5,few,TRBV27,TRBD1,CASSLQGGNQPQHF,TGTGCCAGCAGTCTACAGGGGGGCAATCAGCCCCAGCATTTT
TRBJ1-1,-,TRBV28,-,CASRVLAGGRTEAFF,TGTGCCAGCAGAGTTTTAGCCGGGGGGCGGACTGAAGCTTTCTTT
TRBJ2-1,-,TRBV28,-,CASSFLGRSSYNEQFF,TGTGCCAGCAGTTTTCTAGGCCGGAGCTCCTACAATGAGCAGTTCTTC
TRBJ2-1,-,TRBV5-6,-,CASSLSPSANEQFF,TGTGCCAGCAGCCTAAGCCCTAGCGCCAATGAGCAGTTCTTC
TRBJ2-7,-,TRBV21-1,-,CASSNKGLSYEQYF,TGTGCCAGCAGCAATAAGGGCCTCTCCTACGAGCAGTACTTC
TRBJ2-2,-,TRBV13,TRBD2,CASSLARRETGTGELFF,TGTGCCAGCAGCTTAGCCCGGCGGGAGACGGGGACCGGGGAGCTGTTTTTT
TRBJ2-7,-,TRBV2,TRBD1,CASEYPGGGYEQYF,TGTGCCAGCGAATACCCAGGGGGCGGTTACGAGCAGTACTTC